What follows are 26 T cell receptor beta chains derived from one specimen sequenced in a study of blood T cell repertoires in COVID-19. Some clones are missing from TCRdb's copy, which holds only in-frame ones; the method was immunoSEQ multiplex PCR. Of roughly 250,000 clones listed, about 90% are singletons. Sequencing used PBMCs or T cells enriched from blood (not recorded which). The receptor source for this set is a woman aged 40 to 50 with acute COVID-19.

The chain employs TRBV5-1 and TRBJ1-1; a weak D match, TRBD1 (5 bases). The CDR3 consists of 17 residues. The V and J ends lost 1 base and 3 bases respectively, with 19 bases between them. The germline CDR1 and CDR2 sequences are SGHRS and YFSETQ. The CDR3 protein is CASSLSGDSLWDTEAFF. The CDR3 DNA follows: TGCGCCAGCAGCTTGTCTGGCGACAGCCTATGGGACACTGAAGCTTTCTTT.

The CDR3: CASSVTSGSSGEQYF. The CDR3 DNA is TGTGCCAGCAGTGTTACTAGCGGGAGCTCGGGCGAGCAGTACTTC. The chain uses TRBV27 and TRBJ2-7; TRBD2 matches 11 bases. The CDR3 consists of 15 residues. Germline CDR1 MNHEY, CDR2 SMNVEV (reference sequence). V shed 5 bases and J 6 bases; nucleotides not matched to a gene: 9.

The CDR3 sequence: CSVGEDEQYF. For the CDR3, the DNA is TGCAGCGTTGGCGAGGACGAGCAGTACTTC. The rearrangement uses TRBV29-1 and TRBJ2-7; D uncertain. Per the germline V gene, CDR1 is SQVTM and CDR2 is ANQGSEA. There are 10 residues in the CDR3. V lost 4 bases to trimming and J lost 5 bases, with 6 bases between them.

As DNA, the CDR3 is TGTGCCTGGAGTATCGGGACAATTTACAATGAGCAGTTCTTC. It is translated as CAWSIGTIYNEQFF. This chain uses TRBV30 with TRBJ2-1; tentative D call: TRBD1 (6 bases). The CDR3 loop spans 14 amino acids. Trimming removed 2 bases from V and 4 bases from J, with 12 bases in between. Germline V lookup: CDR1 GTSNPN, CDR2 SVGIG (reference sequence).

This chain connects TRBV21-1 to TRBJ2-3; the table gives TRBD2 as D, unverified against the DNA. TRBV21-1 is deemed a pseudogene. The CDR3 totals 13 residues. The CDR3 loop reads CASIELATDTQYF. The CDR3 DNA reads as TGTGCCAGCATTGAGCTCGCCACAGATACGCAGTATTTT.

J is TRBJ1-1 and V is TRBV19, with 8 bases identical to TRBD1. V lost 5 bases to trimming and J lost 5 bases; unmatched junction nucleotides: 7. CDR1 and CDR2 (germline): LNHDA, SQIVND (reference sequence). CDR3 size: 14 residues. CDR3 in DNA: TGTGCCAGTAGTCTACAGGGGGAATTTACTGAAGCTTTCTTT. It specifies CASSLQGEFTEAFF.

The chain employs TRBV30 and TRBJ2-7, with no clear D. This CDR3 spans 12 amino acids. Germline assignment: CDR1 GTSNPN and CDR2 SVGIG (reference sequence). Trimming stripped 0 bases from V and 2 bases from J, with 5 bases between. In DNA form, the CDR3 reads TGTGCCTGGAGTGTACCTACCTACGAGCAGTACTTC. Its translation is CAWSVPTYEQYF.

This rearrangement joins TRBV19 to TRBJ2-4; 9 positions match TRBD2. The ends lost 5 bases at V and 4 bases at J; junction bases unmatched: 3. The CDR3 consists of 14 residues. Looked up from germline, CDR1 is LNHDA and CDR2 is SQIVND (reference sequence). In DNA form, the CDR3 reads TGTGCCAGTAGTCCTCTAGCGGGAAAAAACATTCAGTACTTC. Protein product: CASSPLAGKNIQYF.

This chain uses TRBV3-1 (or the pseudogene TRBV3-2) with TRBJ2-7; D not resolved. This CDR3 region has 13 residues. Trimming took 0 bases from V and 4 from J, leaving 7 bases between them. Germline-derived CDR1 and CDR2 are LGHDT and YNNKEL (reference sequence). The CDR3 DNA reads TGTGCCAGCAGCCAAGAGGCCAATTACGAGCAGTACTTC. Translating gives CASSQEANYEQYF.

J is TRBJ2-3 and V is TRBV11-3; D is perhaps TRBD1 (6 bases). Per germline, CDR1 SGHNT and CDR2 YENEEA. Trimming shortened V by 0 bases and J by 1 base, and 11 bases separated the two germline ends. The CDR3 spans 16 residues. This CDR3 is CASSLDVGQRTDTQYF. CDR3 nucleotide sequence: TGTGCCAGCAGCTTAGATGTTGGACAGCGCACAGATACGCAGTATTTT. Using reference TRBV11-3 and TRBJ2-3 for the parts outside the CDR3, the full variable domain is EAGVVQSPRYKIIEKKQPVAFWCNPISGHNTLYWYLQNLGQGPELLIRYENEEAVDDSQLPKDRFSAERLKGVDSTLKIQPAELGDSAVYLCASSLDVGQRTDTQYFGPGTRLTVL.

This clone was detected only a few times. The V and J genes are TRBV19 and TRBJ1-5, with a weak D call TRBD1 (6 bases). The CDR3 covers 15 residues. Trimming removed 4 bases from V and 1 base from J, with 11 bases in between. Germline V lookup: CDR1 LNHDA, CDR2 SQIVND (reference sequence). The CDR3 DNA reads TGTGCCAGTAGTACCAACAGGGAGAGCAATCAGCCCCAGCATTTT. Its protein product is CASSTNRESNQPQHF. The variable domain in full, completed from reference TRBV19 and TRBJ1-5, reads DGGITQSPKYLFRKEGQNVTLSCEQNLNHDAMYWYRQDPGQGLRLIYYSQIVNDFQKGDIAEGYSVSREKKESFPLTVTSAQKNPTAFYLCASSTNRESNQPQHFGDGTRLSIL.

V and J are TRBV7-9 and TRBJ2-3; D may be TRBD2 (5 bases). The CDR3 length is 14 residues. Trimming stripped 10 bases from V and 2 bases from J, with 16 bases between. Germline loops: CDR1 SEHNR, CDR2 FQNEAQ (reference sequence). CDR3 nucleotides: TGTGCCAATGCGGCGAGCGGTAACACAGATACGCAGTATTTT. Encoded protein: CANAASGNTDTQYF.

The V gene is TRBV4-1, the J gene TRBJ1-4; D may be TRBD1 (5 bases). The CDR3 length is 15 residues. Between the trimmed V and J ends, which lost 4 bases and 3 bases, there was a span of 12 bases. In germline, CDR1 is MGHRA, CDR2 YSYEKL. In DNA form, the CDR3 reads TGCGCCAGCAGCCCAGAGCAGGGTCCTAATGAAAAACTGTTTTTT. Amino acids: CASSPEQGPNEKLFF.

The chain employs TRBV5-1 and TRBJ2-1; 9 bases are shared with TRBD1. This CDR3 has 15 residues. V gave up 2 bases and J gave up 3 bases; unmatched junction bases: 3. CDR1 is SGHRS and CDR2 is YFSETQ in the germline V gene. CDR3 DNA sequence: TGCGCCAGCAGCTTCGGGGGACAGGGCTACAATGAGCAGTTCTTC. It translates to CASSFGGQGYNEQFF.

The chain carries TRBV27 and TRBJ1-5; 7 bases are a match to TRBD1. The CDR3 length is 16 residues. Germline CDR1 MNHEY, CDR2 SMNVEV (reference sequence). V lost 5 bases to trimming and J lost 1 base; unmatched junction nucleotides: 8. The CDR3 DNA follows: TGTGCCAGCAGTCTAACTTGGGACAGCAGCAATCAGCCCCAGCATTTT. It translates to CASSLTWDSSNQPQHF.

The J gene is TRBJ2-1, the V gene TRBV3-1 (or the pseudogene TRBV3-2); D remains unclear. The V end lost 6 bases, the J end lost 0 bases, and 9 bases lay between the germline ends. CDR1 is LGHDT, CDR2 YNNKEL, per germline (reference sequence). CDR3 length: 14 residues. Here the CDR3 DNA reads TGTGCCAGCAGGAGCGTCAGCTCCTACAATGAGCAGTTCTTC. Encoded protein: CASRSVSSYNEQFF.

The rearrangement uses TRBV10-3 and TRBJ1-2; the match to TRBD1 covers 10 bases. Germline V gene sequence: CDR1 ENHRY, CDR2 SYGVKD. Germline trimming cut 6 bases from V and 8 bases from J; bases unmatched to any gene: 9. This CDR3 region has 14 residues. The DNA of the CDR3 is TGTGCCATCAGGGGAGACAGGGGGCGCGAGGGCTACACCTTC. Amino acids: CAIRGDRGREGYTF.

This chain connects TRBV30 to TRBJ2-1, with D unresolved. CDR3 length equals 13 residues. Germline V gene lookup returns CDR1 GTSNPN and CDR2 SVGIG (reference sequence). Deletions cut 2 bases from V and 0 bases from J, with 5 bases between. This chain's CDR3 is CAWSLGSYNEQFF. In DNA, the CDR3 is TGTGCCTGGAGTCTCGGCTCCTACAATGAGCAGTTCTTC.

J is TRBJ2-2 and V is TRBV29-1; the D gene is possibly TRBD2 (6 bases). The CDR3 extends over 14 amino acids. Trimming stripped 4 bases from V and 7 bases from J, with 16 bases between. From germline, CDR1 is SQVTM and CDR2 ANQGSEA. CDR3 coding DNA: TGCAGCGTTGTTTACGGGAGCCAGGACGGGGAGCTGTTTTTT. This translates into CSVVYGSQDGELFF.

This sequence joins TRBV7-3 and TRBJ2-5, with TRBD1 matching over 11 bases. V shed 5 bases, J shed 4 bases, and the junction held 9 bases outside the gene matches. There are 16 residues in the CDR3. The germline V gene has CDR1 SGHTA and CDR2 FQGTGA. CDR3 loop: CASSPRGQGARETQYF. The CDR3 DNA reads as TGTGCCAGCAGCCCCCGTGGACAGGGGGCAAGAGAGACCCAGTACTTC.

The V gene is TRBV25-1, the J gene TRBJ2-5; 8 nucleotides match TRBD2. J was trimmed by 7 bases and V by 3 bases; bases with no gene match: 7. Germline V gene sequence: CDR1 MGHDK, CDR2 SYGVNS. The CDR3 sequence is 14 residues long. The DNA of the CDR3 is TGTGCCAGCAGTGACAACCGGGAGGGAAGGACCCAGTACTTC. Protein product: CASSDNREGRTQYF.

This chain links TRBV5-6 with TRBJ2-7, with a tentative D call TRBD1 (7 bases). The germline V and J ends were trimmed by 4 bases and 4 bases, with 21 bases remaining between them. The length of the CDR3 is 16 residues. From germline, CDR1 is SGHDT and CDR2 YYEEEE. The CDR3 sequence: CASSRILQGGAYEQYF. CDR3 in DNA: TGTGCCAGCAGCCGAATACTTCAGGGGGGAGCGTACGAGCAGTACTTC.

The chain uses TRBV19 and TRBJ2-1, with TRBD2 matching over 11 bases. CDR1 is LNHDA and CDR2 is SQIVND in the germline V gene (reference sequence). This CDR3 comprises 16 residues. Trimming removed 2 bases from V and 7 bases from J; junction bases left unmatched: 7. The CDR3 reads CASSISSSGRDNEQFF. In DNA form, the CDR3 reads TGTGCCAGTAGTATATCTAGTAGCGGGAGGGATAATGAGCAGTTCTTC.

The chain couples TRBV25-1 to TRBJ2-7; no firm D call. V lost 3 bases to trimming and J lost 2 bases, with 5 bases between them. The CDR3 contains 12 residues. Germline-derived CDR1 and CDR2 are MGHDK and SYGVNS. The CDR3 spells CASSDATYEQYF. For the CDR3, the DNA is TGTGCCAGCAGTGATGCGACCTACGAGCAGTACTTC.

V gene TRBV5-8 combines with J gene TRBJ2-4; 7 bases align to TRBD1. Losses at the gene ends were 4 bases for V and 3 bases for J; bases not matched to a gene: 4. Germline values: CDR1 SGHTS, CDR2 YDEGEE. The CDR3 loop spans 14 amino acids. CDR3 protein: CASSERDSKNIQYF. The CDR3 DNA is TGTGCCAGCAGCGAAAGGGACAGCAAAAACATTCAGTACTTC.

Only a few counts were recorded for this clone. The genes are TRBV5-4 and TRBJ2-3, with 7 bases that match TRBD2. V lost 5 bases to trimming and J lost 6 bases; unmatched junction nucleotides: 15. Looked up from germline, CDR1 is SGHNT and CDR2 is YYREEE (reference sequence). The CDR3 covers 16 residues. The CDR3 spells CASSPRPGGGADTQYF. As DNA, the CDR3 is TGTGCCAGCAGTCCCAGACCGGGAGGTGGTGCGGATACGCAGTATTTT.